The T cell receptor beta chain under discussion was sequenced for a study of T-cell reconstitution after alpha-beta-depleted transplantation in children (dated by TCRdb to 2016 to 2018). Background on the whole study: Using TCR repertoire profiling, the study followed T-cell immune reconstitution in a quantitative way in children after TCRalphabeta/CD19-depleted allogeneic hematopoietic cell transplantation. General study outcomes and caveats: The high TCRbeta diversity at day 60 in some patients was ascribed to recipient T cells and intrathymic progenitors that had survived conditioning. Apparently early alphabetaT-cell count recovery about two months after transplant reportedly relied on only several hundred rapidly expanded clones derived from non-depleted graft cells. Hyperexpanded clone frequencies declined over subsequent months; after one year, T-cell counts and TCRbeta diversity were mostly attributed to newly produced T cells.

The junction carries 14 bases between V and J, which are trimmed by 4 bases and 4 bases respectively. CDR1 is given as SGHRS and CDR2 as YFSETQ, both from the germline V gene. The cysteine opens and the phenylalanine closes a CDR3 of 14 amino acids. Just the 42-base CDR3 DNA is kept, in frame starting at base 1. Reading the label with the study, this specimen's treatment or condition is: allogeneic hematopoietic cell transplantation with graft depleted of TCRalphabeta T cells and CD19 B cells. TCRalphabeta/CD19-depleted allogeneic hematopoietic cell grafts were given to the transplant recipients, all of whom were children. On this clonotype itself: Its antigen has not been determined. Base quality data are lacking; no much larger clone is found one base away.

The library was produced with PCR. The sequencing machine was an Illumina HiSeq 2500. TCR library preparation used molecular barcoding, with unique molecular identifiers applied to normalize quantification of the TCRbeta repertoire. TCRdb reworked the public reads: Q25 trimming with fastp, MiXCR clone assembly, productive beta chains retained. Each entry merges the rows of one CDR3 protein and shows their most common DNA and genes. A total of some 840,000 distinct CDR3 sequences appear in this sample, around 15% of them only once. In total, the top ten clones hold approximately 5% of the sample. Sequences were derived from PBMCs, mostly from graft donor cells, sampled 360 days after TCRalphabeta/CD19-depleted stem cell transplant. The TCR comes from a male patient younger than 18 who had a stem cell transplant for acute lymphoblastic leukemia, so the T cells may come from the graft donor. The chain links TRBV5-1 with TRBJ1-1, with TRBD1 as a weak D call on 6 bases. The nucleotide sequence reads as follows: TGCGCCAGCAGCGACTTACAGGGCCCCACTGAAGCTTTCTTT. Its protein is CASSDLQGPTEAFF.